This T cell receptor (beta chain) was sequenced in a study of blood T cell repertoires in COVID-19. Study background: The analysed material was cDNA or gDNA that came from T cells, B-cell-depleted T cells, or PBMCs.

Data came from immunoSEQ multiplex PCR; TCRdb stores just in-frame clones and leaves some out. This table has approximately 200,000 clones, over 80% appearing once. Sequences were obtained from PBMCs or T cells enriched from blood (not recorded which). This receptor was identified in a man younger than 45 who had recovered from COVID-19.

In DNA, the CDR3 is TGTGCCAGCTCACCAGGGAGGGAGCCCACAGATACGCAGTATTTT. Translated: CASSPGREPTDTQYF. The rearrangement uses TRBV18 and TRBJ2-3, with TRBD2 matching 7 bases. Trimming cost V 2 bases and J 2 bases; bases outside gene matches: 4. From germline, CDR1 is KGHSH and CDR2 LQKENI. This CDR3 is built from 15 residues.